Listed below are T cell receptor beta chains from one sample, sequenced in a study of blood T cell repertoires in COVID-19. The assay was immunoSEQ multiplex PCR, and TCRdb's table has in-frame clones only and misses some. The data show about 69,000 clones, around 86% seen once. The sequenced sample consisted of peripheral blood. The source of these receptors is a man aged 25-45 years with acute or convalescent COVID-19. CDR3s include the opening cysteine and the closing phenylalanine or tryptophan. D genes are given only for firm matches. Clone size, where shown, is once, few, many, or a class for clones that have expanded.

CASRRDRVGTGELFF	TRBV5-1	TRBJ2-2	TRBD1	NA
CASSYSSRGRGNIQYF	TRBV6-2/TRBV6-3	TRBJ2-4	TRBD1	NA
CASSIGTDYGYTF	TRBV14	TRBJ1-2	TRBD1	NA
CASSQQGAEGYTF	TRBV6-6	TRBJ1-2	TRBD1	NA
CASSPRHSESYEQYF	TRBV18	TRBJ2-7	NA	once
CSVNGDRVPGYTF	TRBV29-1	TRBJ1-2	TRBD1	NA
CASSPWTGLNTEAFF	TRBV6-5	TRBJ1-1	TRBD1	NA
CASSFWGQSLHF	TRBV27	TRBJ1-6	TRBD1	few
CASSSVRGGLGQETQYF	TRBV7-8	TRBJ2-5	NA	NA
CSVGTYTEAFF	TRBV29-1	TRBJ1-1	NA	NA
CASSQDHAGMNTEAFF	TRBV4-1	TRBJ1-1	NA	NA
CAARANGNYGYTF	TRBV5-4	TRBJ1-2	NA	NA
CASSQDLRFNEKLFF	TRBV4-3	TRBJ1-4	NA	NA
CSVATGMVNTEAFF	TRBV29-1	TRBJ1-1	NA	once
CASSLNPSRQGWSYEQYF	TRBV5-6	TRBJ2-7	NA	NA
CASSELGGGETQYF	TRBV6-1	TRBJ2-5	NA	NA
CASSLSGVGEKLFF	TRBV27	TRBJ1-4	NA	NA
CAWSVRTSGDYEQYF	TRBV30	TRBJ2-7	TRBD2	once
CAWSVGGLMRESDTQYF	TRBV30	TRBJ2-3	TRBD2	NA
CASSPVLLHPAGSHGYTF	TRBV5-5	TRBJ1-2	NA	NA
CASSEAGGAYEQYF	TRBV6-1	TRBJ2-7	NA	NA